A selection of T cell receptor beta chains follows, all from one sample in a study of cytomegalovirus exposure and HLA in healthy donors. Sequenced by immunoSEQ multiplex PCR; TCRdb stores in-frame clones only, minus some. This table holds under 400,000 clones, approximately 86% found once. Source material: PBMCs. These receptors were obtained from a man aged 30 to 39 in good health and CMV-seronegative. Both conserved end residues are part of each CDR3. The D gene is left open where the match is weak. Size tells how often a clone was seen (once, few, many) or the class of an expanded clone, and some rows leave it out.

V	size	D	J	CDR3	DNA
TRBV11-2	-	-	TRBJ2-7	CASSLIAGSYEQYF	TGTGCCAGCAGCCTAATCGCGGGCTCCTACGAGCAGTACTTC
TRBV19	-	-	TRBJ1-2	CASSISSRGAYGYTF	TGTGCCAGTAGTATATCATCACGGGGGGCGTATGGCTACACCTTC
TRBV27	once	-	TRBJ2-1	CASSFIQGVNEQFF	TGTGCCAGCAGTTTTATTCAAGGGGTCAATGAGCAGTTCTTC
TRBV14	-	-	TRBJ1-4	CASSQNSATNEKLFF	TGTGCCAGCAGCCAAAACAGTGCAACTAATGAAAAACTGTTTTTT
TRBV7-2	-	-	TRBJ1-5	CASSLDISNQPQHF	TGTGCCAGCAGCTTGGACATTAGCAATCAGCCCCAGCATTTT
TRBV9	once	-	TRBJ1-2	CASSVFWAGGYTF	TGTGCCAGCAGCGTATTCTGGGCCGGTGGCTACACCTTC
TRBV27	-	-	TRBJ2-7	CASSPLGGASSYEQYF	TGTGCCAGCAGTCCCCTAGGGGGAGCGAGCTCCTACGAGCAGTACTTC
TRBV19	once	-	TRBJ1-5	CASSIDWGRNQPQHF	TGTGCCAGTAGTATAGATTGGGGGCGGAATCAGCCCCAGCATTTT
TRBV19	once	TRBD1	TRBJ2-7	CASSKGQGAVHEQYF	TGTGCCAGTAGTAAAGGACAGGGAGCGGTCCACGAGCAGTACTTC
TRBV6-5	-	-	TRBJ2-1	CASSREGGDEQFF	TGTGCCAGCAGCCGCGAAGGGGGGGATGAGCAGTTCTTC
TRBV5-1	-	-	TRBJ1-1	CASSLDYTEAFF	TGCGCCAGCAGCTTAGACTACACTGAAGCTTTCTTT
TRBV6-5	-	-	TRBJ1-3	CASSYQFDSGNTIYF	TGTGCCAGCAGTTACCAGTTCGACTCTGGAAACACCATATATTTT
TRBV5-1	-	TRBD2	TRBJ2-5	CASSLPSGGQVGETQYF	TGCGCCAGCAGCTTGCCTAGCGGGGGGCAAGTGGGGGAGACCCAGTACTTC
TRBV19	-	-	TRBJ1-2	CASTEMGAYGYTF	TGTGCCAGCACCGAAATGGGGGCGTACGGCTACACCTTC
TRBV6-5	-	TRBD1	TRBJ1-2	CASSYSSGQGIYGYTF	TGTGCCAGCAGTTACTCCTCGGGACAGGGGATTTATGGCTACACCTTC
TRBV30	-	-	TRBJ2-7	CAWSRGTYEQYF	TGTGCCTGGAGCAGGGGAACCTACGAGCAGTACTTC
TRBV19	-	-	TRBJ2-3	CASKHREADTQYF	TGTGCCAGTAAACACAGGGAAGCAGATACGCAGTATTTT
TRBV19	-	TRBD2	TRBJ2-3	CASSKLAGGSTDTQYF	TGTGCCAGTAGTAAGTTAGCGGGGGGAAGCACAGATACGCAGTATTTT
TRBV11-2	-	-	TRBJ1-1	CASSPSRGADTEAFF	TGTGCCAGCAGCCCAAGTCGGGGAGCGGACACTGAAGCTTTCTTT
TRBV6-1	once	-	TRBJ1-5	CASSPRVLEPQHF	TGTGCCAGCAGTCCCCGGGTTTTGGAGCCCCAGCATTTT
TRBV11-3	-	TRBD2	TRBJ2-5	CASSLGGLGDQTQYF	TGTGCCAGCAGCTTAGGGGGACTAGGGGACCAGACCCAGTACTTC
TRBV14	-	-	TRBJ1-2	CASSQDFRGYTF	TGTGCCAGCAGCCAAGATTTTCGAGGGTACACCTTC
TRBV5-6	few	TRBD1	TRBJ1-2	CASTGQGRGGYTF	TGTGCCAGCACCGGACAGGGAAGAGGTGGCTACACCTTC
TRBV11-2	-	-	TRBJ1-2	CASSLTVSYGYTF	TGTGCCAGCAGCTTAACAGTGAGCTATGGCTACACCTTC
TRBV11-2	-	-	TRBJ2-2	CAPVDFPGELFF	TGTGCCCCGGTTGATTTCCCCGGGGAGCTGTTTTTT
TRBV10-2	-	TRBD2	TRBJ2-1	CASRILAGGPHEQFF	TGCGCCAGCCGTATTCTAGCGGGGGGGCCCCATGAGCAGTTCTTC
TRBV18	-	-	TRBJ1-2	CASSLPPVNYGYTF	TGTGCCAGCTCACTCCCCCCAGTTAACTATGGCTACACCTTC
TRBV7-6	-	TRBD1	TRBJ1-4	CASSLGTGDREKLFF	TGTGCCAGCAGCTTAGGGACAGGGGACCGTGAAAAACTGTTTTTT
TRBV7-6	-	-	TRBJ2-1	CASSLLLAGNEQFF	TGTGCCAGCAGCCTACTTCTGGCGGGCAATGAGCAGTTCTTC
TRBV6-1	-	-	TRBJ1-6	CASGGAAANSPLHF	TGTGCCAGCGGGGGGGCGGCAGCCAATTCACCCCTCCACTTT
TRBV6-6	-	TRBD1	TRBJ2-7	CASRLQGGRAEQYF	TGTGCCAGCAGGCTACAGGGGGGAAGGGCAGAGCAGTACTTC
TRBV6-1	-	TRBD1	TRBJ2-3	CASSERQGDRDTQYF	TGTGCCAGCAGTGAAAGACAGGGGGATAGAGATACGCAGTATTTT
TRBV9	-	-	TRBJ1-4	CASSVVGGEKLFF	TGTGCCAGCAGCGTAGTGGGGGGTGAAAAACTGTTTTTT
TRBV7-8	-	TRBD2	TRBJ2-3	CASSVGGARTDTQYF	TGTGCCAGCAGCGTCGGGGGGGCCCGCACAGATACGCAGTATTTT
TRBV9	-	-	TRBJ2-3	CASSVGHTDTQYF	TGTGCCAGCAGCGTCGGTCACACAGATACGCAGTATTTT
TRBV5-1	-	TRBD1	TRBJ2-7	CASSMGTANYEQYF	TGCGCCAGCAGCATGGGGACAGCCAACTACGAGCAGTACTTC
TRBV18	-	-	TRBJ1-1	CASSLDSPKAEAFF	TGTGCCAGCTCACTTGACAGTCCTAAGGCTGAAGCTTTCTTT
TRBV19	-	TRBD1	TRBJ1-5	CASSYRGIGNQPQHF	TGTGCCAGTAGTTACAGGGGTATCGGCAATCAGCCCCAGCATTTT
TRBV15	-	-	TRBJ2-7	CATSRDPGSGHSYEQYF	TGTGCCACCAGCAGAGACCCTGGTTCAGGGCACTCCTACGAGCAGTACTTC
TRBV5-4	-	TRBD2	TRBJ2-5	CASSLSPAGVRQETQYF	TGTGCCAGCAGCTTGAGCCCAGCGGGGGTGCGACAAGAGACCCAGTACTTC
TRBV5-4	-	TRBD2	TRBJ2-2	CASSSGLAGSSTGELFF	TGTGCCAGCAGCTCCGGACTAGCGGGGAGTTCCACCGGGGAGCTGTTTTTT
TRBV7-7	-	TRBD2	TRBJ2-5	CASSPLGAGVETQYF	TGTGCCAGCAGCCCCCTTGGAGCGGGGGTGGAGACCCAGTACTTC
TRBV9	once	TRBD2	TRBJ2-1	CASSPRGGDYNEQFF	TGTGCCAGCAGCCCCCGCGGGGGGGATTACAATGAGCAGTTCTTC
TRBV5-1	-	-	TRBJ1-1	CASSLAGMNTEAFF	TGCGCCAGCAGCTTGGCAGGGATGAACACTGAAGCTTTCTTT
TRBV6-5	-	TRBD1	TRBJ1-2	CASTPPTGTYGYTF	TGTGCCAGCACCCCCCCGACAGGGACTTATGGCTACACCTTC
TRBV5-1	-	TRBD2	TRBJ2-3	CASSSLLAGETDTQYF	TGCGCCAGCAGCTCTTTACTAGCGGGGGAAACAGATACGCAGTATTTT
TRBV4-1	-	TRBD2	TRBJ2-2	CASSLGLAHTGELFF	TGCGCCAGCAGCCTGGGACTAGCGCACACCGGGGAGCTGTTTTTT
TRBV5-5	-	TRBD1	TRBJ2-7	CASSLAGQPPYEQYF	TGTGCCAGCAGCTTGGCGGGACAGCCTCCCTACGAGCAGTACTTC
TRBV5-1	-	TRBD1	TRBJ1-1	CASSLGQGTFMNTEAFF	TGCGCCAGCAGCTTGGGACAGGGGACTTTTATGAACACTGAAGCTTTCTTT
TRBV4-3	-	-	TRBJ1-4	CASSQVWQGYEKLFF	TGCGCCAGCAGCCAAGTATGGCAGGGGTACGAAAAACTGTTTTTT
TRBV27	-	-	TRBJ2-3	CASSFRLGDTQYF	TGTGCCAGCAGTTTTCGACTGGGAGATACGCAGTATTTT
TRBV2	-	-	TRBJ1-4	CASRGTGGVEKLFF	TGTGCCAGCAGAGGGACCGGCGGGGTTGAAAAACTGTTTTTT
TRBV7-2	-	-	TRBJ2-1	CASSLMGGSGEQFF	TGTGCCAGCAGCTTAATGGGGGGATCTGGTGAGCAGTTCTTC
TRBV6-1	once	-	TRBJ1-3	CASTDRGQSSGNTIYF	TGTGCCAGCACTGACCGAGGACAGTCCTCTGGAAACACCATATATTTT